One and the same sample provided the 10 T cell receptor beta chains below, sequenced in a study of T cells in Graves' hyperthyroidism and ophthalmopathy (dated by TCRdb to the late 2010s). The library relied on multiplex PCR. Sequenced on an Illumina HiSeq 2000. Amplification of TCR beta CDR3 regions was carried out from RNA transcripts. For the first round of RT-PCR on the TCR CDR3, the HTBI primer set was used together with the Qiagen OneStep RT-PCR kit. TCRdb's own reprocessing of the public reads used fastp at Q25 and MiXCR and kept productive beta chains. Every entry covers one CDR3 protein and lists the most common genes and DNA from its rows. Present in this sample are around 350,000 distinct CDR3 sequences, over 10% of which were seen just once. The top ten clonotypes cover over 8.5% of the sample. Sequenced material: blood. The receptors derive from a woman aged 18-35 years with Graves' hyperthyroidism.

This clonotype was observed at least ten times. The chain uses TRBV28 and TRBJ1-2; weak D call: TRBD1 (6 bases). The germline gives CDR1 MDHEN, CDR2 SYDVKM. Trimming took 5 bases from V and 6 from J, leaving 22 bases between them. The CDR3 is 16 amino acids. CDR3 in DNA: TGTGCCAGCAGTCTGGGGGGGGGGCCTCGGAGAGATGGCTACACCTTC. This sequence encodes CASSLGGGPRRDGYTF.

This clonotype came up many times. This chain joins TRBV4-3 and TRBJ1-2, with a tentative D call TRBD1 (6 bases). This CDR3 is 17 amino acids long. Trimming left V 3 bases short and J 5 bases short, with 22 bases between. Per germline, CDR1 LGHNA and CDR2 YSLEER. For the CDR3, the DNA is TGCGCCAGCAGCCAGGCACAGGGCGCCAATACCCATTATGGCTACACCTTC. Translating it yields CASSQAQGANTHYGYTF.

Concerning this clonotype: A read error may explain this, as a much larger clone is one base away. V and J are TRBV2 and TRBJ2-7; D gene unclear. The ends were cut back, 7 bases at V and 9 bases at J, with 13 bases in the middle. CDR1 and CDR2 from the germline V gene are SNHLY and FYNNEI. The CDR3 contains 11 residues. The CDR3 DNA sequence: TGTGCCAGCAAGAGGAACCACGGGCAGTACTTC. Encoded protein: CASKRNHGQYF.

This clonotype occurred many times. The CDR3 loop is CSAREGSGVEAFF. The CDR3 DNA reads TGCAGTGCTAGAGAGGGCTCGGGGGTTGAAGCTTTCTTT. The chain carries TRBV20-1 and TRBJ1-1; tentatively, D is TRBD1 (5 bases). The ends were cut back, 0 bases at V and 7 bases at J, with 12 bases in the middle. The CDR3 covers 13 residues. Germline values: CDR1 DFQATT, CDR2 SNEGSKA (reference sequence).

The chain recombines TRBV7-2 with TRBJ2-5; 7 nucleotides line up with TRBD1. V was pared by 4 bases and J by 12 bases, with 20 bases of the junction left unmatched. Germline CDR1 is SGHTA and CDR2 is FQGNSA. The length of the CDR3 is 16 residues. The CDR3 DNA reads TGTGCCAGCAGCTCTGCGGATCGCCGATTGGACAGGCGCAAGTACTTC. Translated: CASSSADRRLDRRKYF. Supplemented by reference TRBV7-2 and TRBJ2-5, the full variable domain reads GAGVSQSPSNKVTEKGKDVELRCDPISGHTALYWYRQSLGQGLEFLIYFQGNSAPDKSGLPSDRFSAERTGGSVSTLTIQRTQQEDSAVYLCASSSADRRLDRRKYFGPGTRLLVL.

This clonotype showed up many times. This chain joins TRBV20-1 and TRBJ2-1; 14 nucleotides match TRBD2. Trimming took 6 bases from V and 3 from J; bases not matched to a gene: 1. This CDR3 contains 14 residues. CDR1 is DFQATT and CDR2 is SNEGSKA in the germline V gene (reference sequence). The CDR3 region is CSAGTSGSYNEQFF. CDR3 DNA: TGCAGTGCAGGGACTAGCGGGAGCTACAATGAGCAGTTCTTC.

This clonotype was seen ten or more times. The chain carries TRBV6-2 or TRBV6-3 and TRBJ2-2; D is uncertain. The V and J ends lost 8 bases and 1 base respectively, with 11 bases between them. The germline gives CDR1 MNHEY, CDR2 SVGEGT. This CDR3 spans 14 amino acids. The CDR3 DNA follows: TGTGCCAGCGAACCGGACGGGAACACCGGGGAGCTGTTTTTT. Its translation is CASEPDGNTGELFF.

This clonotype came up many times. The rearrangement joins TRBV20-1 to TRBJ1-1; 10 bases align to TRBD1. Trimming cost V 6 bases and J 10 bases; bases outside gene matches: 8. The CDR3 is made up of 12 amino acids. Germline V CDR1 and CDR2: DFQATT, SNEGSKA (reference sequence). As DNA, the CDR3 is TGCAGTGCCACGACAGGGGGCCTGAGAGCTTTCTTT. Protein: CSATTGGLRAFF.

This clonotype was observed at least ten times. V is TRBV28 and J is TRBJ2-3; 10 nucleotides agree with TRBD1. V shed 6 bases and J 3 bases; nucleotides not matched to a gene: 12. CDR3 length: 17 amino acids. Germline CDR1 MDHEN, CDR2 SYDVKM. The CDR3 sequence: CASSPGPGTGVTDTQYF. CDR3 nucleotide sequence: TGTGCCAGCAGCCCCGGACCCGGGACAGGGGTGACAGATACGCAGTATTTT.

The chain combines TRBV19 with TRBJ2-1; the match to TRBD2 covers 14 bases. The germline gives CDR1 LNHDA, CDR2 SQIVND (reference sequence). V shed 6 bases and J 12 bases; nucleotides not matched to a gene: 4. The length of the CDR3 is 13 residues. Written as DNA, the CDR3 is TGTGCCAGTAGCGGGACTAGCGGGAGTGCGCAGTTCTTC. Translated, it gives CASSGTSGSAQFF.